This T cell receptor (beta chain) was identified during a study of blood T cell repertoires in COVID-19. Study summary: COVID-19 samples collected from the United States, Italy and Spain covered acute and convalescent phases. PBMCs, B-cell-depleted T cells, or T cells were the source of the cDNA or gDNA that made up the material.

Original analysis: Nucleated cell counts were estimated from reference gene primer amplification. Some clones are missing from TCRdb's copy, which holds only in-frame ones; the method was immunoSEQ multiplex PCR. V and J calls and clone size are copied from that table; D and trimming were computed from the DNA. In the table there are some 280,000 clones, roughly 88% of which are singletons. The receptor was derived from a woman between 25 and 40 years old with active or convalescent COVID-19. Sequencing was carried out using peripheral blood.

The DNA of the CDR3 is TGCGCCAGCAGCGGAGCGGGGGGGTCCCACGATGAGCAGTTCTTC. It codes for CASSGAGGSHDEQFF. The chain couples TRBV5-1 to TRBJ2-1; 10 bases match TRBD2. CDR1 and CDR2 from the germline V gene are SGHRS and YFSETQ. The V and J ends lost 4 bases and 8 bases, in that order; junction bases with no gene match: 9. There are 15 residues in the CDR3.